Below, 25 T cell receptor beta chains from the same sample are listed, as sequenced in a study of blood T cell repertoires in COVID-19 (dated by TCRdb to between 2020 and 2021). The library came from the immunoSEQ multiplex PCR assay. TCRdb provides this immuneACCESS table in a form limited to in-frame rearrangements. Some clones are lacking; in checked studies, under half of them reflect an unresolved V gene, and why the rest are absent is not known. Here the sample has more than 95,000 clones; about nine tenths occur a single time. The ten top clones hold 1.7% of the sample. The source material was peripheral blood. The source is a man in his sixties with acute or convalescent COVID-19.

To note about this clone: The sample has other DNA sequences that encode this CDR3 too. CDR3 loop: CASSPDSLNTEAFF. CDR3 nucleotides: TGTGCCAGCTCACCCGACAGCCTAAACACTGAAGCTTTCTTT. V and J are TRBV18 and TRBJ1-1, with D possibly being TRBD1 (5 bases). V was clipped by 3 bases and J by 2 bases, with 10 bases between them. The CDR3 is made up of 14 amino acids. The germline V gene encodes CDR1 KGHSH and CDR2 LQKENI.

The chain is built from TRBV6-2 or TRBV6-3 and TRBJ2-1; 7 bases fit TRBD2. Trimming took 6 bases from V and 12 from J; bases not matched to a gene: 11. Germline CDR1 and CDR2: MNHEY and SVGEGT. The length of the CDR3 is 13 residues. CDR3 bases: TGTGCCAGCAGCCCCCGGGGGGAGGGCGGGCAGTTCTTC. This sequence encodes CASSPRGEGGQFF.

The genes are TRBV6-6 and TRBJ1-2, with a tentative D call TRBD1 (6 bases). Germline V gene sequence: CDR1 MNHNY, CDR2 SVGAGI (reference sequence). Between the trimmed V and J ends, which lost 2 bases and 0 bases, there was a span of 13 bases. The CDR3 runs 16 residues. The CDR3 DNA is TGTGCCAGCAGTTACCCGCAGGGGCCGACTAACTATGGCTACACCTTC. Encoded protein: CASSYPQGPTNYGYTF.

The gene calls are TRBV3-1 (or the pseudogene TRBV3-2) and TRBJ1-5, with 12 bases that match TRBD1. This CDR3 region has 19 residues. J gave up 0 bases and V 5 bases, and 11 bases lay outside the gene matches. Germline V lookup: CDR1 LGHDT, CDR2 YNNKEL (reference sequence). CDR3 loop: CASSKGQGAILNSNQPQHF. In nucleotides, the CDR3 is TGTGCCAGCAGCAAGGGACAGGGGGCGATCTTAAATAGCAATCAGCCCCAGCATTTT.

The V gene is TRBV11-2, the J gene TRBJ1-2; D not certain. V dropped 3 bases and J dropped 3 bases, with 8 bases sitting between them. Germline V lookup: CDR1 SGHAT, CDR2 FQNNGV. CDR3 length: 13 amino acids. In DNA, the CDR3 is TGTGCCAGCAGCTTGATACAGCACTATGGCTACACCTTC. It encodes CASSLIQHYGYTF.

This chain connects TRBV3-1 (or the pseudogene TRBV3-2) to TRBJ1-2; TRBD1 is a possible D gene (5 bases). Trimming pared 6 bases from V and 8 bases from J, leaving 16 bases between. Germline loops: CDR1 LGHDT, CDR2 YNNKEL (reference sequence). This CDR3 region has 13 residues. CDR3 nucleotides: TGTGCCAGCAGGTATCAGGGAGGGGAGGGCTACACCTTC. Translation: CASRYQGGEGYTF.

The chain has TRBV19 and TRBJ2-1; TRBD1 might be the D (6 bases). The V end lost 10 bases, the J end lost 1 base, and 20 bases lay between the germline ends. Germline V gene lookup returns CDR1 LNHDA and CDR2 SQIVND (reference sequence). The CDR3 spans 16 residues. The CDR3 region has the DNA TGTGCCATTTCAGTTTCCGGGACATGGTCCTACAATGAGCAGTTCTTC. Translated: CAISVSGTWSYNEQFF.

The chain links TRBV3-1 (or the pseudogene TRBV3-2) to TRBJ2-2; 7 bases align to TRBD1. Germline CDR1 is LGHDT and CDR2 is YNNKEL (reference sequence). The length of the CDR3 is 15 residues. Trimming cost V 1 base and J 8 bases; bases outside gene matches: 7. CDR3: CASSQVTGARGELFF. The DNA of the CDR3 is TGTGCCAGCAGCCAAGTTACAGGGGCTAGAGGGGAGCTGTTTTTT.

The J gene is TRBJ1-5, the V gene TRBV6-5; 7 positions match TRBD1. Germline CDR1 and CDR2: MNHEY and SVGAGI. The length of the CDR3 is 15 residues. Trimming took 6 bases from V and 5 from J; bases not matched to a gene: 10. The CDR3 nucleotides read TGTGCCAGCAGATATATCGACAGGGTGGATCAGCCCCAGCATTTT. The encoded protein is CASRYIDRVDQPQHF.

This chain joins TRBV9 and TRBJ1-2; D is unresolved. Trimming shortened V by 0 bases and J by 4 bases, and 7 bases separated the two germline ends. The CDR3 has 13 amino acids. The germline gives CDR1 SGDLS, CDR2 YYNGEE. The CDR3 here is CASSVESFYGYTF. DNA of the CDR3: TGTGCCAGCAGCGTAGAATCGTTCTATGGCTACACCTTC.

The chain employs TRBV30 and TRBJ1-1, with D hard to call. CDR1 and CDR2 (germline): GTSNPN, SVGIG (reference sequence). Trimming took off 0 bases at V and 1 base at J, with 6 bases between the two ends. There are 13 residues in the CDR3. CDR3 nucleotide sequence: TGTGCCTGGAGTGTACTTCCGAACACTGAAGCTTTCTTT. It is translated as CAWSVLPNTEAFF. Full variable domain (rest looked up from reference TRBV30 and TRBJ1-1): SQTIHQWPATLVQPVGSPLSLECTVEGTSNPNLYWYRQAAGRGLQLLFYSVGIGQISSEVPQNLSASRPQDRQFILSSKKLLLSDSGFYLCAWSVLPNTEAFFGQGTRLTVV.

The chain couples TRBV7-2 to TRBJ2-5, with D perhaps TRBD1 (7 bases). This CDR3 has 13 amino acids. Looked up from germline, CDR1 is SGHTA and CDR2 is FQGNSA. Trimming shortened V by 5 bases and J by 2 bases, and 9 bases separated the two germline ends. The CDR3, as DNA: TGTGCCAGCAGCGCGGGACAGCAAGAGACCCAGTACTTC. Its protein is CASSAGQQETQYF.

V is TRBV6-5 and J is TRBJ1-4; 10 nucleotides align to TRBD1. This CDR3 has 14 amino acids. Looked up from germline, CDR1 is MNHEY and CDR2 is SVGAGI. Trimming at V came to 5 bases and at J to 8 bases, leaving 5 bases not matched to a gene. CDR3 protein: CASSLGTGVEKLFF. As DNA, the CDR3 is TGTGCCAGCAGTCTCGGGACAGGGGTGGAAAAACTGTTTTTT.

The J gene is TRBJ1-1, the V gene TRBV2, with TRBD1 matching 12 bases. CDR3 size: 14 residues. After removal of 6 bases from V and 1 base from J, the junction contained 0 bases not matched to a gene. The germline V gene encodes CDR1 SNHLY and CDR2 FYNNEI. CDR3 residues: CASRGQGANTEAFF. The CDR3 DNA follows: TGTGCCAGCAGGGGACAGGGGGCGAACACTGAAGCTTTCTTT.

The chain links TRBV3-1 (or the pseudogene TRBV3-2) to TRBJ1-1, with D possibly TRBD1 on 6 matching bases. CDR3 length equals 20 residues. Germline V CDR1 and CDR2: LGHDT, YNNKEL (reference sequence). V lost 0 bases and J lost 0, with 23 bases in between. The CDR3 sequence is CASSQDSPGEGVFLNTEAFF. DNA for the CDR3: TGTGCCAGCAGCCAAGACTCCCCAGGGGAGGGTGTATTCTTGAACACTGAAGCTTTCTTT.

The rearrangement uses TRBV7-9 and TRBJ2-3, with D unresolved. CDR1 SEHNR and CDR2 FQNEAQ come from the germline V gene (reference sequence). The CDR3 contains 15 residues. V was shortened by 2 bases and J by 3 bases, with 12 bases between the two germline ends. This CDR3 is CASSLILALTDTQYF. The CDR3 nucleotides read TGTGCCAGCAGCTTAATTTTGGCCTTAACAGATACGCAGTATTTT.

The J gene is TRBJ1-6, the V gene TRBV19; D is ambiguous. The CDR3 consists of 15 residues. The V end lost 2 bases, the J end lost 0 bases, and 5 bases lay between the germline ends. Germline values: CDR1 LNHDA, CDR2 SQIVND (reference sequence). CDR3 in DNA: TGTGCCAGTAGTATAAGGAGCTCCTATAATTCACCCCTCCACTTT. This gives the protein CASSIRSSYNSPLHF.

The rearrangement links TRBV7-9 to TRBJ2-2, with 8 nucleotides matching TRBD1. Germline V CDR1 and CDR2: SEHNR, FQNEAQ (reference sequence). The CDR3 loop spans 16 amino acids. V shed 4 bases, J shed 6 bases, and the junction held 10 bases outside the gene matches. This CDR3 is CASSSGQGKPAGELFF. In nucleotides, the CDR3 is TGTGCCAGCAGCTCCGGACAGGGAAAGCCAGCCGGGGAGCTGTTTTTT.

The chain employs TRBV16 and TRBJ2-3; D remains unclear. This CDR3 region has 12 residues. Per the germline V gene, CDR1 is KGHSY and CDR2 is FQNENV. V lost 2 bases, J lost 3 bases, and 3 bases lay in between. CDR3 bases: TGTGCCAGCAGCCAAGAGACAGATACGCAGTATTTT. Encoded protein: CASSQETDTQYF.

This chain joins TRBV6-5 and TRBJ1-1; 7 bases match TRBD1. The CDR3 is made up of 14 amino acids. V gave up 7 bases and J gave up 6 bases; unmatched junction bases: 11. In germline, CDR1 is MNHEY, CDR2 SVGAGI. This chain's CDR3 is CASNRGGIGAEAFF. CDR3 nucleotide sequence: TGTGCCAGCAATCGAGGGGGCATCGGCGCTGAAGCTTTCTTT.

This chain links TRBV12-3 or TRBV12-4 with TRBJ1-1; possibly TRBD1 for D (5 bases). The V and J ends lost 1 base and 8 bases respectively, with 5 bases between them. This CDR3 has 11 residues. The CDR3: CASSLGTEAFF. CDR3 DNA sequence: TGTGCCAGCAGTTTAGGGACAGAAGCTTTCTTT.

V is TRBV12-3 or TRBV12-4 and J is TRBJ1-2, with TRBD1 identical over 8 bases. Trimming at V came to 5 bases and at J to 5 bases, leaving 4 bases not matched to a gene. The CDR3 has 13 amino acids. The CDR3 DNA reads as TGTGCCAGCAGTCAACAGGGGGGGTATGGCTACACCTTC. Translated: CASSQQGGYGYTF.

In the case of this clone: At the DNA level, this CDR3 is encoded by other sequences in the same sample as well. The gene calls are TRBV18 and TRBJ1-4; 9 bases agree with TRBD1. CDR1 KGHSH and CDR2 LQKENI come from the germline V gene. V dropped 6 bases and J dropped 8; count of bases not matched to a gene: 7. The CDR3 covers 14 residues. The CDR3 is CASSPGQGREKLFF. CDR3 sequence (DNA): TGTGCCAGCTCTCCGGGACAGGGAAGGGAAAAACTGTTTTTT.

The V call is TRBV18, the J call TRBJ1-3; D is undetermined. The germline CDR1 and CDR2 sequences are KGHSH and LQKENI. V lost 0 bases and J 0 bases, leaving 12 bases between the germline ends. The CDR3 extends over 17 amino acids. The CDR3 sequence: CASSPPPPNLSGNTIYF. The CDR3 region has the DNA TGTGCCAGCTCACCACCACCGCCTAATCTCTCTGGAAACACCATATATTTT.

The rearrangement joins TRBV11-3 to TRBJ2-7; 9 positions match TRBD2. Germline lookup yields CDR1 SGHNT and CDR2 YENEEA. The CDR3 totals 14 residues. V lost 2 bases, J lost 3 bases, and 2 bases stayed unmatched. Here the CDR3 reads CASSLRAGGYEQYV. The DNA of the CDR3 is TGTGCCAGCAGCTTAAGAGCGGGGGGCTACGAGCAGTACGTC.